The rows below give T cell receptor beta chains drawn from one sample of a study of T-cell memory formation after mild COVID-19. One entry per CDR3 protein results from TCRdb running MiXCR on the 5' RACE reads. The sample yields around 300,000 distinct CDR3 sequences, roughly 19% seen once. Sequenced input: PBMCs or a T cell subset sorted from them (not recorded which). Receptors originate from a man aged 18 to 30 who had mild COVID-19 (a few samples of this study predate the infection). Cell type and time point are not known. Each CDR3 is given with its conserved first and last residue. The order of the fields is J gene, clone size, D gene, V gene, CDR3 protein, CDR3 DNA. A D gene is named only where the DNA matches it firmly. A clone size is listed for some rows: how often the clone was seen (once, few, many), or a class if it is expanded.

>TRBJ1-2|NA|NA|TRBV6-2/TRBV6-3
CASSRSGTTGGYTF
TGTGCCAGCAGTCGATCCGGGACCACGGGTGGCTACACCTTC
>TRBJ1-1|NA|NA|TRBV20-1
CSANSPWDRMGFEAFF
TGCAGTGCTAACTCCCCTTGGGACCGGATGGGGTTCGAAGCTTTCTTT
>TRBJ2-2|many|TRBD1|TRBV7-3
CASSLMRPQGYTGELFF
TGTGCCAGCAGCCTTATGCGCCCACAGGGGTACACCGGGGAGCTGTTTTTT
>TRBJ2-3|NA|TRBD2|TRBV5-1
CASSLAGRADMKDTQYF
TGCGCCAGCAGCTTGGCGGGGAGGGCCGACATGAAAGATACGCAGTATTTT
>TRBJ2-1|NA|NA|TRBV9
CASSQGAEEQFF
TGTGCCAGCAGCCAGGGAGCGGAGGAGCAGTTCTTC
>TRBJ2-3|few|NA|TRBV7-2
CASSSNLRTDTQYF
TGTGCCAGCAGCTCCAATCTGCGCACAGATACGCAGTATTTT
>TRBJ1-1|NA|NA|TRBV6-2/TRBV6-3
CASSKTPGTEAFF
TGTGCCAGCAGCAAAACACCGGGGACTGAAGCTTTCTTT
>TRBJ2-7|NA|TRBD2|TRBV4-2
CASSQGSGGYEQYF
TGTGCCAGCAGCCAAGGGTCCGGGGGGTACGAGCAGTACTTC
>TRBJ2-5|NA|NA|TRBV6-5
CASSRDLGKAETQYF
TGTGCCAGCAGTAGGGACCTAGGAAAGGCGGAGACCCAGTACTTC
>TRBJ2-2|few|TRBD1|TRBV7-2
CASSWGQGALTGELFF
TGTGCCAGCAGCTGGGGACAGGGGGCATTGACCGGGGAGCTGTTTTTT
>TRBJ1-2|NA|NA|TRBV20-1
CSASGRVGGYTF
TGCAGTGCTTCGGGGAGGGTGGGTGGCTACACCTTC
>TRBJ2-7|NA|NA|TRBV2
CASNQFRDGYYEQYF
TGTGCCAGCAACCAGTTCCGGGACGGATACTACGAGCAGTACTTC
>TRBJ1-2|few|TRBD1|TRBV7-2
CASRGTGAQGYTF
TGTGCCAGCAGGGGGACAGGGGCGCAGGGCTACACCTTC
>TRBJ1-2|few|NA|TRBV7-2
CASRFRGMDVVGYGYTF
TGTGCCAGCAGGTTCAGGGGTATGGATGTAGTAGGCTATGGCTACACCTTC
>TRBJ2-7|many|NA|TRBV4-1
CASSHAQTYEQYF
TGCGCCAGCAGCCATGCACAAACCTACGAGCAGTACTTC
>TRBJ2-3|few|NA|TRBV5-1
CASSPRNSDTQYF
TGCGCCAGCAGCCCGAGGAACTCAGATACGCAGTATTTT
>TRBJ1-5|NA|NA|TRBV5-1
CASTPGPGPNQPQHF
TGCGCCAGCACCCCCGGACCGGGACCTAATCAGCCCCAGCATTTT
>TRBJ1-1|few|NA|TRBV4-3
CASSQATGYPNTEAFF
TGCGCCAGCAGCCAAGCGACTGGATACCCTAACACTGAAGCTTTCTTT
>TRBJ1-2|NA|NA|TRBV7-9
CASSVGGGTHYGYTF
TGTGCCAGCAGCGTAGGAGGGGGGACCCACTATGGCTACACCTTC
>TRBJ2-3|many|NA|TRBV20-1
CSAPGPADLYF
TGCAGTGCCCCCGGGCCCGCCGACTTGTATTTT
>TRBJ2-6|few|NA|TRBV27
CASSPPRANVLTF
TGTGCCAGCAGTCCCCCAAGGGCCAACGTCCTGACTTTC
>TRBJ1-1|many|NA|TRBV7-6
CASSVDGNTEAFF
TGTGCCAGCAGCGTCGACGGGAACACTGAAGCTTTCTTT
>TRBJ2-5|many|NA|TRBV7-2
CASSLGGRVKTQYF
TGTGCCAGCAGCTTAGGAGGCAGGGTAAAGACCCAGTACTTC
>TRBJ2-2|NA|NA|TRBV27
CASSLFGPGTSNTGELFF
TGTGCCAGCAGTTTATTCGGCCCCGGGACATCGAACACCGGGGAGCTGTTTTTT
>TRBJ2-7|NA|NA|TRBV18
CASSPPVISGTYEQYF
TGTGCCAGCTCACCACCGGTGATAAGCGGAACCTACGAGCAGTACTTC
>TRBJ2-2|NA|TRBD1|TRBV6-2/TRBV6-3
CASSPARQGLYTGELFF
TGTGCCAGCTCCCCCGCCCGACAGGGCCTCTACACCGGGGAGCTGTTTTTT
>TRBJ2-5|few|NA|TRBV9
CASSVERGSQETQYF
TGTGCCAGCAGCGTAGAGAGAGGGTCCCAAGAGACCCAGTACTTC
>TRBJ2-1|NA|NA|TRBV11-1
CASSYPRGTFYSEQFF
TGTGCCAGCAGTTACCCCAGAGGGACCTTTTACAGTGAGCAGTTCTTC
>TRBJ1-6|NA|TRBD1|TRBV28
CASREPQGEVRSPLHF
TGTGCCAGCAGGGAACCTCAGGGGGAGGTTCGTTCACCCCTCCACTTT
>TRBJ2-5|NA|NA|TRBV20-1
CSARDVGPRETQYF
TGCAGTGCTAGAGATGTGGGGCCTCGTGAGACCCAGTACTTC
>TRBJ2-5|NA|NA|TRBV29-1
CSVGTRLGTQYF
TGCAGCGTAGGGACACGTCTAGGAACCCAGTACTTC
>TRBJ2-1|NA|NA|TRBV7-2
CASNPGPKAGEQFF
TGTGCCAGCAACCCGGGCCCTAAAGCTGGTGAGCAGTTCTTC
>TRBJ2-7|many|NA|TRBV13
CASSPTGNEQYF
TGTGCCAGCAGCCCCACAGGGAACGAGCAGTACTTC